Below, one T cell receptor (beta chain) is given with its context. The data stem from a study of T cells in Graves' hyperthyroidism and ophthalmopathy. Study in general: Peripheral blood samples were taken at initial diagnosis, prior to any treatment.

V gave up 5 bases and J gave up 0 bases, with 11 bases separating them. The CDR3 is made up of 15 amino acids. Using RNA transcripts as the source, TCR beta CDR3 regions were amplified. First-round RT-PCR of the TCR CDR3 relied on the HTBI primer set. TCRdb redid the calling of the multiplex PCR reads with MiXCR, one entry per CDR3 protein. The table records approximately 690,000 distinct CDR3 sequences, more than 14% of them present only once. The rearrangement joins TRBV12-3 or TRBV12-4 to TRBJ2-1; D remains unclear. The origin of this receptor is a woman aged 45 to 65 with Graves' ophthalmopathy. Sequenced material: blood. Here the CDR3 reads CASSELASSYNEQFF. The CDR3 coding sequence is TGTGCCAGCAGTGAACTTGCAAGCTCCTACAATGAGCAGTTCTTC.